Following are 5 T cell receptor beta chains from one sample sequenced in a study of T cells in Graves' hyperthyroidism and ophthalmopathy. There were TCR beta CDR3 regions amplified from RNA transcripts. First-round RT-PCR of the TCR CDR3 relied on the HTBI primer set. TCRdb re-analysed the multiplex PCR reads in MiXCR, keeping a single row per CDR3 protein. The data show almost 250,000 distinct CDR3 sequences, approximately 23% seen once. Specimen: blood. The receptors derive from a woman in her forties with Graves' ophthalmopathy.

This clonotype was detected many times. V is TRBV6-5 and J is TRBJ2-7; possibly TRBD2 for D (6 bases). Trimming removed 4 bases from V and 7 bases from J, with 23 bases in between. The V gene's germline CDR1 is MNHEY and CDR2 SVGAGI. The CDR3 has 16 amino acids. The CDR3 loop is CASSSRRGGSVVEQYF. DNA for the CDR3: TGTGCCAGCAGTTCGAGGCGGGGCGGGTCGGTAGTAGAGCAGTACTTC.

In its sample, this clonotype was seen a few times. The chain is built from TRBV24-1 and TRBJ2-7; D perhaps matches TRBD1 (5 bases). The V and J ends lost 2 bases and 4 bases respectively, with 17 bases between them. Germline CDR1 and CDR2: KGHDR and SFDVKD. The CDR3 extends over 16 amino acids. The chain's CDR3 is CATSDSRQPPGYEQYF. Here the CDR3 DNA reads TGTGCCACCAGTGATTCCCGACAGCCGCCGGGTTACGAGCAGTACTTC.

At least ten counts were recorded for this clonotype. The V call is TRBV13, the J call TRBJ2-7, with D perhaps matching TRBD1 (6 bases). Per germline, CDR1 PRHDT and CDR2 FYEKMQ (reference sequence). V was clipped by 0 bases and J by 3 bases, with 12 bases between them. The CDR3 totals 15 residues. The CDR3 here is CASSLGGQGFYEQYF. The CDR3 nucleotides are TGTGCCAGCAGCTTAGGGGGTCAGGGGTTCTACGAGCAGTACTTC.

This clonotype was picked up many times. J is TRBJ2-7 and V is TRBV6-1; 9 bases agree with TRBD2. CDR3 length: 15 residues. Germline V gene lookup returns CDR1 MNHNS and CDR2 SASEGT. The V and J ends lost 2 bases and 5 bases, in that order; junction bases with no gene match: 7. The CDR3: CASSEFDIAGDEQYF. The CDR3 bases are TGTGCCAGCAGTGAATTCGATATAGCGGGAGACGAGCAGTACTTC.

This clonotype was counted many times. The chain has TRBV6-5 and TRBJ2-7; D may be TRBD2 (6 bases). The CDR3 has 14 residues. Germline V lookup: CDR1 MNHEY, CDR2 SVGAGI. Trimming stripped 0 bases from V and 4 bases from J, with 10 bases between. CDR3 nucleotide sequence: TGTGCCAGCAGTTACTCCGCGGGGCCTTACGAGCAGTACTTC. Encoded protein: CASSYSAGPYEQYF.